This T cell receptor (beta chain) was observed in a study of CD8 T cells in Susac syndrome. CD8+ and CD4+ T cells circulating in blood were sequenced for TCR beta. Per germline, CDR1 MNHEY and CDR2 SVGAGI. Trimming took 8 bases from V and 6 from J, leaving 13 bases between them. CDR3 length: 13 amino acids. With random hexamers, reverse transcription was performed on about 0.45 to 1 ug of RNA. With immunoSEQ multiplex PCR, TCR beta CDR3 was amplified across 54 Vbeta and 13 Jbeta. TCRdb re-called the immunoSEQ multiplex PCR reads with MiXCR, one entry per CDR3 protein. The sample comprises 110,000 or so distinct CDR3 sequences, around 94% of which are singletons, and about 0.096% rests with the top ten.

The J gene is TRBJ2-2, the V gene TRBV6-5; weak D call: TRBD1 (6 bases). This receptor was taken from a human donor with multiple sclerosis. The sample comprised CD4+ T cells from PBMCs. The CDR3 region has the DNA TGTGCCAGCGGGCGCAGGGGTTCCGGGGAGCTGTTTTTT. This gives the protein CASGRRGSGELFF.